One sample yielded the 7 T cell receptor beta chains listed below, sequenced in a study of early T cells in non-severe SARS-CoV-2 infection. TCRdb independently ran MiXCR on the 5' RACE reads; one entry per CDR3 protein. The sample has 50,000 or so distinct CDR3 sequences, over 10% seen once; the top ten hold 10% to 13%. Source material: whole blood. These receptors came from an adult who was a healthcare worker with PCR-confirmed SARS-CoV-2 infection or an uninfected control (not recorded which).

Only a few counts were recorded for this clonotype. V is TRBV3-1 and J is TRBJ2-1; D remains ambiguous. CDR1 is LGHDT and CDR2 is YNNKEL in the germline V gene (reference sequence). V gave up 2 bases and J gave up 2 bases, with 7 bases separating them. This CDR3 region has 14 residues. In nucleotides, the CDR3 is TGTGCCAGCAGCCAACGGGCAACCTACAATGAGCAGTTCTTC. Its translation is CASSQRATYNEQFF.

The chain combines TRBV18 with TRBJ1-1; tentatively, D is TRBD1 (6 bases). V dropped 6 bases and J dropped 4 bases, with 24 bases sitting between them. The length of the CDR3 is 17 residues. Looked up from germline, CDR1 is KGHSH and CDR2 is LQKENI. The CDR3 reads CASSPGGAPRAGTEAFF. CDR3 DNA: TGTGCCAGCTCCCCCGGGGGGGCCCCACGGGCGGGCACTGAAGCTTTCTTT.

The sample holds a few counts of this clonotype. The V and J genes are TRBV20-1 and TRBJ1-1, with TRBD1 identical over 8 bases. The CDR3 contains 14 residues. Germline loops: CDR1 DFQATT, CDR2 SNEGSKA (reference sequence). V dropped 3 bases and J dropped 0; count of bases not matched to a gene: 3. The CDR3 spells CSASRTGLNTEAFF. As DNA, the CDR3 is TGCAGTGCTAGCCGGACAGGGTTGAACACTGAAGCTTTCTTT.

The J gene is TRBJ2-1, the V gene TRBV6-2 or TRBV6-3; 10 bases agree with TRBD2. Germline CDR1 is MNHEY and CDR2 is SVGEGT. This CDR3 region has 16 residues. V was clipped by 7 bases and J by 9 bases; unmatched bases: 15. This CDR3 is CASTPFLLAGAGEQFF. CDR3 DNA sequence: TGTGCCAGCACTCCCTTCCTCCTAGCGGGAGCAGGTGAGCAGTTCTTC.

Ten or more counts support this clonotype. This chain joins TRBV6-5 and TRBJ1-5; possibly TRBD1 for D (6 bases). V gave up 2 bases and J gave up 0 bases, with 11 bases separating them. The CDR3 loop spans 16 amino acids. Germline loops: CDR1 MNHEY, CDR2 SVGAGI. The CDR3 protein is CASSYGKGDSNQPQHF. CDR3 coding DNA: TGTGCCAGCAGTTACGGAAAGGGGGATAGCAATCAGCCCCAGCATTTT.

This clonotype has a handful of counts. The V call is TRBV7-2, the J call TRBJ1-5, with 7 bases aligning to TRBD1. This CDR3 has 13 amino acids. In germline, CDR1 is SGHTA, CDR2 FQGNSA. V trimming: 1 base; J trimming: 6 bases; junction bases outside the gene matches: 0. The CDR3 sequence: CASSLGQGQPQHF. The CDR3 DNA reads TGTGCCAGCAGCTTAGGACAGGGTCAGCCCCAGCATTTT.

The V call is TRBV20-1, the J call TRBJ2-3, with 8 bases identical to TRBD1. The germline V gene encodes CDR1 DFQATT and CDR2 SNEGSKA (reference sequence). J was trimmed by 2 bases and V by 0 bases; bases with no gene match: 7. CDR3 size: 16 residues. CDR3 residues: CSARDIDRGNTDTQYF. CDR3 nucleotides: TGCAGTGCTAGAGATATAGACAGGGGAAACACAGATACGCAGTATTTT.